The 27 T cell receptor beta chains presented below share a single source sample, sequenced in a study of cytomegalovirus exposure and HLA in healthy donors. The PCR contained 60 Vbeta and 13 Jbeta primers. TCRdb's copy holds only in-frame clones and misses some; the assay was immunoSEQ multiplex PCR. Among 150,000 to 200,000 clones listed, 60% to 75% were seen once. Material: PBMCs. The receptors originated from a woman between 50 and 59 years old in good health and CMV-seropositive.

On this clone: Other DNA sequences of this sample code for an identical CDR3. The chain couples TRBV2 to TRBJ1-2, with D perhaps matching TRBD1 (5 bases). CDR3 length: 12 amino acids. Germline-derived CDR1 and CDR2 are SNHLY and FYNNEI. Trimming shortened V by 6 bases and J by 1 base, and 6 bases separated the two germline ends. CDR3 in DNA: TGTGCCAGCAGCCAGGGTAACTATGGCTACACCTTC. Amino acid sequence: CASSQGNYGYTF.

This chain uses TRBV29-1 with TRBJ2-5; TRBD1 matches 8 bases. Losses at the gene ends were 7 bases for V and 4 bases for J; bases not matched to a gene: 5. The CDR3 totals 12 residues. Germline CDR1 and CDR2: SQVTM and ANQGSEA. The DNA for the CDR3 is TGCAGCGCCAAGACAGGGGCAGAGACCCAGTACTTC. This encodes CSAKTGAETQYF.

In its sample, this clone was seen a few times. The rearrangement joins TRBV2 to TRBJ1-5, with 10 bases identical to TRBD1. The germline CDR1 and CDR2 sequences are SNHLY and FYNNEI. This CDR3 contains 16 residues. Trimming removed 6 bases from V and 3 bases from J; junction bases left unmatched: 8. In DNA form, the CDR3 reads TGTGCCAGCAGCCGAAGACAGGGGGCGAACAATCAGCCCCAGCATTTT. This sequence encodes CASSRRQGANNQPQHF.

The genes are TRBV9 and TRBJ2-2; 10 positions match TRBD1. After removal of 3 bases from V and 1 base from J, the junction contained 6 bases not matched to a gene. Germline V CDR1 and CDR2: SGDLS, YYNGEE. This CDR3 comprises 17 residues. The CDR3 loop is CASSERDRGENTGELFF. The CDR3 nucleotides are TGTGCCAGCAGCGAACGGGACAGGGGTGAGAACACCGGGGAGCTGTTTTTT.

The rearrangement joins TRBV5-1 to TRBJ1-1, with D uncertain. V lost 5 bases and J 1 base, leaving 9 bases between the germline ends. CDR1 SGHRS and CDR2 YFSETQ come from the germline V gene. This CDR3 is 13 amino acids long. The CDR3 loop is CASSRRENTEAFF. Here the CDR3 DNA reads TGCGCCAGCAGTCGCCGCGAGAACACTGAAGCTTTCTTT.

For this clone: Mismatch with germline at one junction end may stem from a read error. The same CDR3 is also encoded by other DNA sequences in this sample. Here the CDR3 reads CASSPLSGAGELFF. The CDR3 DNA reads TGTGCCAGCTCACCACTGAGCGGGGCCGGGGAGCTATTTTTT. V usage is TRBV18 and J usage is TRBJ2-2; 7 bases agree with TRBD2. The CDR3 runs 14 residues. CDR1 KGHSH and CDR2 LQKENI come from the germline V gene.

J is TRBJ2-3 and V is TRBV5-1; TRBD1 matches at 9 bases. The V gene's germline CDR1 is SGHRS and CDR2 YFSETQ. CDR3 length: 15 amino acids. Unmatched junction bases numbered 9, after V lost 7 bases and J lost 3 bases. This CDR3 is CASGLTGGPTDTQYF. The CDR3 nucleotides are TGCGCCAGCGGTTTGACAGGGGGGCCTACAGATACGCAGTATTTT. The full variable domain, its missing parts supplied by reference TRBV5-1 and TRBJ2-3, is KAGVTQTPRYLIKTRGQQVTLSCSPISGHRSVSWYQQTPGQGLQFLFEYFSETQRNKGNFPGRFSGRQFSNSRSEMNVSTLELGDSALYLCASGLTGGPTDTQYFGPGTRLTVL.

The CDR3 DNA is TGCAGCGTTGAAGATACGGATCAGAACGGGGCCTACGAGCAGTACTTC. Its translation: CSVEDTDQNGAYEQYF. The chain has TRBV29-1 and TRBJ2-7; maybe TRBD2 (5 bases). V shed 0 bases and J shed 2 bases, with 17 bases lying between them. This CDR3 has 16 residues. Per germline, CDR1 SQVTM and CDR2 ANQGSEA.

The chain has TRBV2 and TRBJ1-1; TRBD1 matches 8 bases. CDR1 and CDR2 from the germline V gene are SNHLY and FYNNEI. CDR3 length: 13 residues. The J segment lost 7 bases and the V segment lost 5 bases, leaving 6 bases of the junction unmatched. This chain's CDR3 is CASSTNRGGEAFF. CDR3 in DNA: TGTGCCAGCAGTACTAACAGGGGGGGTGAAGCTTTCTTT. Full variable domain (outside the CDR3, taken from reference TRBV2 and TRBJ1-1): EPEVTQTPSHQVTQMGQEVILRCVPISNHLYFYWYRQILGQKVEFLVSFYNNEISEKSEIFDDQFSVERPDGSNFTLKIRSTKLEDSAMYFCASSTNRGGEAFFGQGTRLTVV.

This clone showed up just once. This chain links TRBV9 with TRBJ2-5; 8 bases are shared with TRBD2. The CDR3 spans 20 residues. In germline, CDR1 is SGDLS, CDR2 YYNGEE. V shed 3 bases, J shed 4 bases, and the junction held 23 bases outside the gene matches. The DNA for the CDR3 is TGTGCCAGCAGCGCCCTCTCCAGCGGGGGACCTATGGGTCGTACAGAGACCCAGTACTTC. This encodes CASSALSSGGPMGRTETQYF. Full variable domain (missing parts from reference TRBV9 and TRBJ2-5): DSGVTQTPKHLITATGQRVTLRCSPRSGDLSVYWYQQSLDQGLQFLIQYYNGEERAKGNILERFSAQQFPDLHSELNLSSLELGDSALYFCASSALSSGGPMGRTETQYFGPGTRLLVL.

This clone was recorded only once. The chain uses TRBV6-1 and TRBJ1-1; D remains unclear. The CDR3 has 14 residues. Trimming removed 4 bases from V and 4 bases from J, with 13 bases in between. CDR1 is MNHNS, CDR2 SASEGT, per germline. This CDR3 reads CASSAYPRGTEAFF. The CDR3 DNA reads TGTGCCAGCAGTGCCTACCCGCGCGGCACTGAAGCTTTCTTT.

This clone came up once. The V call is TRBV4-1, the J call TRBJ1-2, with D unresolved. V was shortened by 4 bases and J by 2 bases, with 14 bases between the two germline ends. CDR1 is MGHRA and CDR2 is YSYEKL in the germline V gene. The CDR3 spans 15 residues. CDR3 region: CASSLGEDTNYGYTF. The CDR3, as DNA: TGCGCCAGCAGCCTCGGAGAGGATACCAACTATGGCTACACCTTC.

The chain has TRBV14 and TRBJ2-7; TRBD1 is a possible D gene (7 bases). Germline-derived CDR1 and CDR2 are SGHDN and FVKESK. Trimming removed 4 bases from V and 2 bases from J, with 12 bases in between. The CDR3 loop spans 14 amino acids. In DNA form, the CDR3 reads TGTGCCAGCAGCCTTGGAGGGGGCGCCTACGAGCAGTACTTC. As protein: CASSLGGGAYEQYF.

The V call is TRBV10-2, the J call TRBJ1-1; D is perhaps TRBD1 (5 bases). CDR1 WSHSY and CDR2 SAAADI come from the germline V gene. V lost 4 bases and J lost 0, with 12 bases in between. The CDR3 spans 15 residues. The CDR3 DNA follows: TGCGCCAGCAGTGGGACCGGGACTGTGAACACTGAAGCTTTCTTT. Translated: CASSGTGTVNTEAFF.

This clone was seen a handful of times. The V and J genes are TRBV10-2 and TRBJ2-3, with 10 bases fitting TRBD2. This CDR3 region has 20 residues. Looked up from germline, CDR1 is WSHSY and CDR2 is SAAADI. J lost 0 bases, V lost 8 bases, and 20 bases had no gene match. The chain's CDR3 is CASSIRSSGGATLSTDTQYF. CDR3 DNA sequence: TGCGCCAGCTCCATTCGGTCTAGCGGGGGAGCCACTCTGAGCACAGATACGCAGTATTTT.

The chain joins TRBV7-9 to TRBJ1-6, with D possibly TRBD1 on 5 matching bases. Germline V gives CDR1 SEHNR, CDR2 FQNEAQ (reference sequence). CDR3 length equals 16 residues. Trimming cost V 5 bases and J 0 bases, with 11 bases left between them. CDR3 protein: CASSERQSSYNSPLHF. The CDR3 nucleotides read TGTGCCAGCAGCGAACGACAGAGCTCCTATAATTCACCCCTCCACTTT.

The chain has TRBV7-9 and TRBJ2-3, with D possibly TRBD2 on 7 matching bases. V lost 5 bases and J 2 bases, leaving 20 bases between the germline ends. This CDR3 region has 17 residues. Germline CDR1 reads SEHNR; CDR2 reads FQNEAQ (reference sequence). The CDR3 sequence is CASSPTRGAKNTDTQYF. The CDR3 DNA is TGTGCCAGCAGCCCCACCCGGGGGGCGAAGAACACAGATACGCAGTATTTT.

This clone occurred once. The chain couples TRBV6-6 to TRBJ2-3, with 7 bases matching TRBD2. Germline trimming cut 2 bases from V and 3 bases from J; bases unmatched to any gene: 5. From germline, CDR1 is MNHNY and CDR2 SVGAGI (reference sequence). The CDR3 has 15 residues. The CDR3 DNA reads TGTGCCAGCAGTTACCCCGGGGGGATGACAGATACGCAGTATTTT. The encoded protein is CASSYPGGMTDTQYF.

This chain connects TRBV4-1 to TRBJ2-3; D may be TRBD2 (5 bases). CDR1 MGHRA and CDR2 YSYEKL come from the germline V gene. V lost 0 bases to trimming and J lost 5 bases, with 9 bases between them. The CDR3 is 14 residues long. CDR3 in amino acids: CASSQDLRGDTQYF. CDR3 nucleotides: TGCGCCAGCAGCCAAGATTTACGGGGAGATACGCAGTATTTT.

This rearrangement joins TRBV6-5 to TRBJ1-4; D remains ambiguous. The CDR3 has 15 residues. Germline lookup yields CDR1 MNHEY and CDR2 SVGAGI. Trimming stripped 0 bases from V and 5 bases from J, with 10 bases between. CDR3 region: CASSYSAGLNEKLFF. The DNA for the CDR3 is TGTGCCAGCAGTTACTCGGCCGGGTTGAATGAAAAACTGTTTTTT.

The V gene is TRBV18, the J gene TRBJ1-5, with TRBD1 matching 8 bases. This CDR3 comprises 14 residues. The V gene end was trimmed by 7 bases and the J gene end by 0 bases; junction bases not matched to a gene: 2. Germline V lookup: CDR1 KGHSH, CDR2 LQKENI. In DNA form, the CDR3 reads TGTGCCAGCTGGACAGGGATTAGCAATCAGCCCCAGCATTTT. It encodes CASWTGISNQPQHF.

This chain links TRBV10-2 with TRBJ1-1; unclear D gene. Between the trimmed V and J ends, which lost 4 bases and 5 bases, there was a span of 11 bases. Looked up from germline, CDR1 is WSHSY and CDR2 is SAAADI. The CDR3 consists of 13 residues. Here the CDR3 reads CASSVQIGTEAFF. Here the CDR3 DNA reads TGCGCCAGCAGTGTACAGATTGGAACTGAAGCTTTCTTT.

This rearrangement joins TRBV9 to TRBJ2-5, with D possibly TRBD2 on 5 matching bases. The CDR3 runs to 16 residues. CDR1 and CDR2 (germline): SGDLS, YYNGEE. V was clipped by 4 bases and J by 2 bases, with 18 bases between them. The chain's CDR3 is CASSSGVGEGQETQYF. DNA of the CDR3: TGTGCCAGCAGCTCAGGTGTGGGAGAAGGTCAAGAGACCCAGTACTTC.

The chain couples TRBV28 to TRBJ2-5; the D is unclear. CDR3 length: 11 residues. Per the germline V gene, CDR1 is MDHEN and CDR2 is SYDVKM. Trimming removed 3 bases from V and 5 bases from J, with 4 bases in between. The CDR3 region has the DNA TGTGCCAGCAGTTTCGTTGAGACCCAGTACTTC. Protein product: CASSFVETQYF.

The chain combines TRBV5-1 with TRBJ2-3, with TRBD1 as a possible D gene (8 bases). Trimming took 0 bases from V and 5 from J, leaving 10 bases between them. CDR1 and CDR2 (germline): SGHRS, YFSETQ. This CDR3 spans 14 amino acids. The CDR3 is CASSLDRGGDTQYF. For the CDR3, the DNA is TGCGCCAGCAGCTTGGACAGGGGGGGAGATACGCAGTATTTT. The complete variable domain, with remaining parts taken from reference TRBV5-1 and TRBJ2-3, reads KAGVTQTPRYLIKTRGQQVTLSCSPISGHRSVSWYQQTPGQGLQFLFEYFSETQRNKGNFPGRFSGRQFSNSRSEMNVSTLELGDSALYLCASSLDRGGDTQYFGPGTRLTVL.

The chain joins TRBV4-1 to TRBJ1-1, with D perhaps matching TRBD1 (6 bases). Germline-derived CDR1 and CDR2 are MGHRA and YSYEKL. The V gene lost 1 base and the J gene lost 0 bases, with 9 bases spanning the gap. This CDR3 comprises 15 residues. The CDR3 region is CASSQGGHMNTEAFF. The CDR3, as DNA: TGCGCCAGCAGCCAAGGGGGACATATGAACACTGAAGCTTTCTTT.

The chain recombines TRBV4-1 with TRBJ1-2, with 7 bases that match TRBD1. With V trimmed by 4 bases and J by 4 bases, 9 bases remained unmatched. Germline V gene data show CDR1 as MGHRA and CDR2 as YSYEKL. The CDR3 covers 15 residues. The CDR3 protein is CASSPGQAEGYGYTF. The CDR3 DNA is TGCGCCAGCAGCCCCGGACAGGCTGAGGGCTATGGCTACACCTTC.